This entry lists 5 T cell receptor beta chains sequenced from one sample in a study of T-cell reconstitution after alpha-beta-depleted transplantation in children. Unique molecular identifiers were incorporated when the TCRbeta library was constructed. TCRdb reanalysed the PCR reads using MiXCR and keeps one entry per CDR3 protein. The sample carries approximately 240,000 distinct CDR3 sequences, around 10% recorded once. Sequenced here: PBMCs from the stem cell graft donor, sampled from the stem cell graft. The source is a human donor who donated a stem cell graft to a child with acute lymphoblastic leukemia.

A few counts support this clonotype. The chain uses TRBV15 and TRBJ1-2; TRBD1 aligns across 8 bases. V gave up 5 bases and J gave up 6 bases; unmatched junction bases: 14. Germline CDR1 and CDR2: LNHNV and YYDKDF (reference sequence). This CDR3 contains 16 residues. As DNA, the CDR3 is TGTGCCACCAGCCACTTCCTGGACAGGGATTGGAATGGCTACACCTTC. Its protein product is CATSHFLDRDWNGYTF.

This clonotype came up a few times. The chain is built from TRBV7-2 and TRBJ1-1, with a tentative D call TRBD1 (6 bases). CDR1 is SGHTA and CDR2 is FQGNSA in the germline V gene. Between the trimmed V and J ends, which lost 6 bases and 6 bases, there was a span of 17 bases. This CDR3 region has 14 residues. The CDR3 spells CASRPLGGTSEAFF. DNA for the CDR3: TGTGCCAGCAGGCCCCTAGGGGGAACCTCTGAAGCTTTCTTT.

This clonotype has at least ten counts. V and J are TRBV12-3 or TRBV12-4 and TRBJ1-6, with D possibly TRBD1 on 5 matching bases. Trimming cost V 6 bases and J 10 bases, with 16 bases left between them. CDR3 length: 14 amino acids. CDR3 nucleotide sequence: TGTGCCAGCAGCCAATTAAGGGGTGAATCACCCCTCCACTTT. It specifies CASSQLRGESPLHF.

At least ten counts were recorded for this clonotype. This chain links TRBV12-3 or TRBV12-4 with TRBJ1-5, with D perhaps matching TRBD1 (6 bases). The CDR3 is 15 amino acids. V lost 3 bases to trimming and J lost 0 bases, with 9 bases between them. CDR3 DNA sequence: TGTGCCAGCAGTTTCGGGGGGCATAGCAATCAGCCCCAGCATTTT. Its translation is CASSFGGHSNQPQHF.

This chain links TRBV18 with TRBJ1-3; no firm D call. The germline V gene has CDR1 KGHSH and CDR2 LQKENI. The V gene lost 3 bases and the J gene lost 3 bases, with 12 bases spanning the gap. This CDR3 is built from 15 residues. CDR3 sequence (DNA): TGTGCCAGCTCACCGGACCTACAGAATGGAAACACCATATATTTT. Translated, it gives CASSPDLQNGNTIYF. The whole variable domain, filled in from reference TRBV18 and TRBJ1-3, reads NAGVMQNPRHLVRRRGQEARLRCSPMKGHSHVYWYRQLPEEGLKFMVYLQKENIIDESGMPKERFSAEFPKEGPSILRIQQVVRGDSAAYFCASSPDLQNGNTIYFGEGSWLTVV.